The 26 T cell receptor beta chains below come from one sample, sequenced in a study of T and B cells in COVID-19 patients. From blood, roughly 240-550 ng of genomic DNA served as TRB template. TRB rearrangements were amplified by multiplex PCR with BIOMED2 TRB-A/B primers. TCRdb fed the multiplex PCR reads into MiXCR, producing one record per CDR3 protein. The sample shows approximately 3,800 distinct CDR3 sequences, roughly 21% of them seen only once. What was sequenced was blood. The source of these receptors is a human donor with active COVID-19.

By sample share, this clonotype is medium-sized (0.01 to 0.1%). The rearrangement joins TRBV19 to TRBJ1-2; D is ambiguous. The germline gives CDR1 LNHDA, CDR2 SQIVND (reference sequence). The V and J ends lost 3 bases and 2 bases respectively, with 10 bases between them. The CDR3 totals 14 residues. The CDR3 spells CASSIAGANYGYTF. In DNA form, the CDR3 reads TGTGCCAGTAGTATCGCAGGAGCCAACTATGGCTACACCTTC.

This clonotype is classed as medium-sized (0.01 to 0.1%). This chain connects TRBV12-3 or TRBV12-4 to TRBJ2-1; a weak D match, TRBD2 (5 bases). Trimming pared 6 bases from V and 6 bases from J, leaving 18 bases between. The CDR3 contains 15 residues. The CDR3 DNA follows: TGTGCCAGCAGCCCGGCCCCGGGGAAAGGCAATGAGCAGTTCTTC. Residues: CASSPAPGKGNEQFF.

Relative to its sample, this clonotype is medium-sized (0.01 to 0.1%). This sequence joins TRBV6-2 or TRBV6-3 and TRBJ2-4, with 8 bases fitting TRBD1. The CDR3 consists of 17 residues. Per the germline V gene, CDR1 is MNHEY and CDR2 is SVGEGT. J gave up 7 bases and V 5 bases, and 16 bases lay outside the gene matches. This CDR3 reads CASSRLPTGELRNIQYF. The CDR3 DNA sequence: TGTGCCAGCAGTCGTCTCCCGACAGGGGAGTTGAGGAACATTCAGTACTTC.

The V call is TRBV7-3, the J call TRBJ2-2; D might be TRBD1 (6 bases). The germline V and J ends were trimmed by 2 bases and 3 bases, with 16 bases remaining between them. CDR3 length equals 17 residues. Germline V gene data show CDR1 as SGHTA and CDR2 as FQGTGA. The CDR3 spells CASSLQGSVEDTGELFF. CDR3 coding DNA: TGTGCCAGCAGCTTACAGGGGTCCGTCGAGGACACCGGGGAGCTGTTTTTT.

By proportion, this clonotype is medium-sized. The rearrangement links TRBV27 to TRBJ2-6; no firm D call. CDR3 length: 13 amino acids. Trimming stripped 3 bases from V and 2 bases from J, with 2 bases between. Germline CDR1 MNHEY, CDR2 SMNVEV (reference sequence). The CDR3 loop is CASSFTGANVLTF. CDR3 in DNA: TGTGCCAGCAGTTTTACTGGGGCCAACGTCCTGACTTTC.

Sample share makes this clonotype large. The V gene is TRBV11-3, the J gene TRBJ2-3; weak D call: TRBD2 (5 bases). The ends were cut back, 3 bases at V and 2 bases at J, with 15 bases in the middle. This CDR3 region has 16 residues. The germline V gene encodes CDR1 SGHNT and CDR2 YENEEA. DNA for the CDR3: TGTGCCAGCAGCTTGATTCTTAGCGTACACACAGATACGCAGTATTTT. Translation gives CASSLILSVHTDTQYF.

Within the sample, this clonotype is medium-sized (0.01 to 0.1%). The rearrangement uses TRBV6-1 and TRBJ2-5; TRBD2 agrees at 7 bases. From germline, CDR1 is MNHNS and CDR2 SASEGT. The CDR3 has 15 residues. Losses at the gene ends were 2 bases for V and 6 bases for J; bases not matched to a gene: 9. The CDR3 reads CASSENWWGGKTQYF. As DNA, the CDR3 is TGTGCCAGCAGTGAAAATTGGTGGGGGGGAAAGACCCAGTACTTC.

By share, this clonotype ranks as medium-sized. V and J are TRBV27 and TRBJ1-1; perhaps TRBD1 as D (5 bases). The CDR3 loop spans 14 amino acids. Germline V gene sequence: CDR1 MNHEY, CDR2 SMNVEV (reference sequence). V lost 5 bases, J lost 1 base, and 11 bases lay in between. The DNA for the CDR3 is TGTGCCAGCAGTCCAGCACAGGCGAACACTGAAGCTTTCTTT. Its protein product is CASSPAQANTEAFF.

This clonotype appeared a few times. This chain joins TRBV5-1 and TRBJ1-2; D ambiguous. This CDR3 is 15 amino acids long. V was trimmed by 4 bases and J by 4 bases, leaving 17 bases between them. The germline V gene encodes CDR1 SGHRS and CDR2 YFSETQ. The CDR3 spells CASSPGDSSFYGYTF. The CDR3 bases are TGCGCCAGCAGCCCGGGAGATTCGTCCTTCTATGGCTACACCTTC.

This clonotype is classed as medium-sized. The V gene is TRBV12-3 or TRBV12-4, the J gene TRBJ2-6, with 7 positions matching TRBD1. This CDR3 comprises 15 residues. The trim removed 3 bases at V and 6 bases at J, leaving 5 bases unmatched. CDR3 coding DNA: TGTGCCAGCAGTTTGACAGGGAGATCGGCCAACGTCCTGACTTTC. Its translation is CASSLTGRSANVLTF.

By share, this clonotype ranks as medium-sized. In DNA form, the CDR3 reads TGTGCCAGCTCACCCAACAATGAGCAGTTCTTC. Its protein product is CASSPNNEQFF. The J gene is TRBJ2-1, the V gene TRBV18; D is uncertain. The CDR3 covers 11 residues. Germline V gene sequence: CDR1 KGHSH, CDR2 LQKENI. V was cut by 3 bases and J by 5 bases, with 2 bases left in between.

On this clonotype itself: The junction shows a germline mismatch at one end, possibly a read error. The rearrangement joins TRBV6-5 to TRBJ1-2, with a possible D match to TRBD1 (5 bases). The CDR3 sequence is 15 residues long. Germline lookup yields CDR1 MNHEY and CDR2 SVGAGI. The CDR3 spells CASSDSSRGTYGYTF. The CDR3 nucleotides read TGTGCCAGCAGTGACTCATCTAGGGGCACCTATGGCTACACCTTC.

The table lists this clonotype with a few counts. This rearrangement joins TRBV7-2 to TRBJ1-5; the D gene is possibly TRBD1 (5 bases). Looked up from germline, CDR1 is SGHTA and CDR2 is FQGNSA. This CDR3 has 13 residues. Between the trimmed V and J ends, which lost 5 bases and 6 bases, there was a span of 11 bases. The CDR3 DNA follows: TGTGCCAGCAGCCAAGAGGGGTTTCAGCCCCAGCATTTT. Encoded protein: CASSQEGFQPQHF.

In its sample, this clonotype ranks as medium-sized. The V gene is TRBV6-5, the J gene TRBJ2-1, with 8 bases aligning to TRBD2. Germline V gene data show CDR1 as MNHEY and CDR2 as SVGAGI. V was pared by 7 bases and J by 2 bases, with 4 bases of the junction left unmatched. The CDR3 sequence is 14 residues long. The CDR3 region is CASKPGLAYNEQFF. The CDR3 DNA sequence: TGTGCCAGCAAACCGGGACTAGCCTACAATGAGCAGTTCTTC.

This clonotype is medium-sized within its sample. The CDR3 sequence: CASSEFAGQETQYF. CDR3 bases: TGTGCCAGCAGTGAATTTGCGGGGCAAGAGACCCAGTACTTC. The rearrangement joins TRBV6-1 to TRBJ2-5; TRBD2 is a possible D gene (6 bases). CDR1 and CDR2 from the germline V gene are MNHNS and SASEGT. The V end was cut by 2 bases, the J end by 2 bases, with 9 bases between. The CDR3 extends over 14 amino acids.

This chain links TRBV5-8 with TRBJ1-5, with 7 bases identical to TRBD1. Germline assignment: CDR1 SGHTS and CDR2 YDEGEE. CDR3 length: 15 residues. Germline trimming cut 4 bases from V and 4 bases from J; bases unmatched to any gene: 8. The CDR3 spells CASSTGVRENQPQHF. The DNA for the CDR3 is TGTGCCAGCAGCACAGGGGTAAGGGAAAATCAGCCCCAGCATTTT.

There are a few counts of this clonotype. The chain joins TRBV5-1 to TRBJ2-2; the D call may be TRBD1 or TRBD2 (5 bases each). V shed 4 bases and J shed 5 bases, with 15 bases lying between them. Germline-derived CDR1 and CDR2 are SGHRS and YFSETQ. The CDR3 covers 15 residues. The CDR3 protein is CASSAGTAGTGELFF. The CDR3 region has the DNA TGCGCCAGCAGCGCCGGGACGGCGGGTACCGGGGAGCTGTTTTTT.

By sample fraction, this clonotype is medium-sized. The rearrangement links TRBV29-1 to TRBJ2-5; 8 bases align to TRBD2. CDR3 size: 16 residues. Germline V lookup: CDR1 SQVTM, CDR2 ANQGSEA. Trimming at V came to 0 bases and at J to 3 bases, leaving 9 bases not matched to a gene. The CDR3 DNA sequence: TGCAGCGTTGAAGATCCATTCGGGGGGGCCAAAGAGACCCAGTACTTC. Its translation is CSVEDPFGGAKETQYF.

The rearrangement uses TRBV10-1 and TRBJ2-3; 7 nucleotides agree with TRBD1. This CDR3 region has 14 residues. Per germline, CDR1 WNHNN and CDR2 SYGVQD (reference sequence). V shed 5 bases, J shed 2 bases, and the junction held 4 bases outside the gene matches. The CDR3 DNA reads TGCGCCAGCAGTCTAGGGACAGCCACAGATACGCAGTATTTT. Amino acid sequence: CASSLGTATDTQYF.

This clonotype is deemed medium-sized. The chain has TRBV6-1 and TRBJ2-5; D not certain. Germline V CDR1 and CDR2: MNHNS, SASEGT. This CDR3 contains 13 residues. V shed 7 bases and J shed 2 bases, with 11 bases lying between them. CDR3 sequence: CASTREKQETQYF. The CDR3 DNA is TGTGCCAGCACACGAGAGAAACAAGAGACCCAGTACTTC.

This clonotype is termed large. The chain couples TRBV13 to TRBJ2-3; the D gene could be TRBD1 or TRBD2 (5 bases each). Trimming removed 1 base from V and 0 bases from J, with 8 bases in between. CDR3 length: 15 residues. From germline, CDR1 is PRHDT and CDR2 FYEKMQ (reference sequence). The CDR3 sequence is CASSLVGASTDTQYF. CDR3 nucleotide sequence: TGTGCCAGCAGCTTAGTCGGGGCGAGCACAGATACGCAGTATTTT. Variable domain in full (rest from reference TRBV13 and TRBJ2-3): AAGVIQSPRHLIKEKRETATLKCYPIPRHDTVYWYQQGPGQDPQFLISFYEKMQSDKGSIPDRFSAQQFSDYHSELNMSSLELGDSALYFCASSLVGASTDTQYFGPGTRLTVL.

The V gene is TRBV6-2 or TRBV6-3, the J gene TRBJ1-1, with unresolved D. The CDR3 covers 13 residues. The germline V gene has CDR1 MNHEY and CDR2 SVGEGT. The V gene lost 8 bases and the J gene lost 3 bases, with 13 bases spanning the gap. The CDR3 DNA reads as TGTGCCAGCCGTCCCCCCGGGGACACTGAAGCTTTCTTT. It codes for CASRPPGDTEAFF.

This clonotype is judged medium-sized. J is TRBJ1-6 and V is TRBV5-6, with D hard to call. This CDR3 comprises 16 residues. The V gene's germline CDR1 is SGHDT and CDR2 YYEEEE. V was clipped by 3 bases and J by 0 bases, with 10 bases between them. CDR3 sequence (DNA): TGTGCCAGCAGCTCCCAATTTGGCTCCTATAATTCACCCCTCCACTTT. It specifies CASSSQFGSYNSPLHF.

The chain has TRBV20-1 and TRBJ1-1; the match to TRBD1 covers 8 bases. CDR1 and CDR2 from the germline V gene are DFQATT and SNEGSKA (reference sequence). The CDR3 consists of 15 residues. Trimming removed 8 bases from V and 7 bases from J; junction bases left unmatched: 18. The CDR3 DNA follows: TGCAGTATTCCTAAAATCGGGACAGGTTATAATGAAGCTTTCTTT. Protein product: CSIPKIGTGYNEAFF.

The chain joins TRBV29-1 to TRBJ2-1, with 11 nucleotides matching TRBD2. CDR1 SQVTM and CDR2 ANQGSEA come from the germline V gene. This CDR3 has 12 amino acids. V was pared by 5 bases and J by 7 bases, with 1 base of the junction left unmatched. The CDR3 loop reads CSVRTSGNEQFF. The CDR3 DNA is TGCAGCGTTCGGACTAGCGGGAATGAGCAGTTCTTC.

This clonotype is labeled medium-sized. This chain uses TRBV18 with TRBJ1-3; 7 bases agree with TRBD1. Germline CDR1 reads KGHSH; CDR2 reads LQKENI. This CDR3 has 15 amino acids. The V and J ends lost 5 bases and 4 bases, in that order; junction bases with no gene match: 8. The chain's CDR3 is CASSYRQGGGNTIYF. For the CDR3, the DNA is TGTGCCAGCTCATATCGACAGGGAGGAGGAAACACCATATATTTT.